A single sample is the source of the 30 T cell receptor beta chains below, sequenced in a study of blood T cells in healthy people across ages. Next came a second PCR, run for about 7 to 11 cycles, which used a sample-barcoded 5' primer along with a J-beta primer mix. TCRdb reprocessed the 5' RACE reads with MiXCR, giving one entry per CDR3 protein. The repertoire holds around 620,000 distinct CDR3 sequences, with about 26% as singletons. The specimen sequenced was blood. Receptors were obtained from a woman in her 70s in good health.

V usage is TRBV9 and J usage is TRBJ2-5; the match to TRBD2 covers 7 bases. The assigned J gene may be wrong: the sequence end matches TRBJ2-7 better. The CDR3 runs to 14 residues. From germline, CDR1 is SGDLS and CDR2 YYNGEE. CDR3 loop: CASSARDYSYEQYF. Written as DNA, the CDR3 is TGTGCCAGCAGCGCTCGGGACTATTCCTACGAGCAGTACTTC.

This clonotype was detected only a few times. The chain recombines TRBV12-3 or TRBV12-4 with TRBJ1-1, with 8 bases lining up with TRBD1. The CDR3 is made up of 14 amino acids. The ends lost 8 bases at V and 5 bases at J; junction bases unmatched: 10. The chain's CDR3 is CASGIWTGRTEAFF. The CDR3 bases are TGTGCCAGCGGGATATGGACAGGGAGGACTGAAGCTTTCTTT.

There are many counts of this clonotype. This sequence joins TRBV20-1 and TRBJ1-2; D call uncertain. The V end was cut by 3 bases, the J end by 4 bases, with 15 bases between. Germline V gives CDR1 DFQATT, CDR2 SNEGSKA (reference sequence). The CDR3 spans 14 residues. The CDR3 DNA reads TGCAGTGCTAGCACTTCCGTCCAGACCTATGGCTACACCTTC. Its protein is CSASTSVQTYGYTF.

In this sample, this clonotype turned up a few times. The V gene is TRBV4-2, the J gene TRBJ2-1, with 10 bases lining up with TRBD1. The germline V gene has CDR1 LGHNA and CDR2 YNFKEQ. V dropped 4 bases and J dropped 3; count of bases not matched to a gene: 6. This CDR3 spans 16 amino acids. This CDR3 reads CASSRTDRGDYNEQFF. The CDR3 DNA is TGTGCCAGCAGCCGAACGGACAGGGGGGACTACAATGAGCAGTTCTTC.

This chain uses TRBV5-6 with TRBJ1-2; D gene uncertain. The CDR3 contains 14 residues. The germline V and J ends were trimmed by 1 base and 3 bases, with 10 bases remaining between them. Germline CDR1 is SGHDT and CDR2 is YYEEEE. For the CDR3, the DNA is TGTGCCAGCAGCTTGTACGCCGACGACTATGGCTACACCTTC. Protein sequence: CASSLYADDYGYTF.

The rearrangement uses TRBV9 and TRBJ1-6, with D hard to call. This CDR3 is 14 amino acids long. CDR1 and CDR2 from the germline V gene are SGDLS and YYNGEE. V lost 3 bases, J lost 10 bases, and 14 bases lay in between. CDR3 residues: CASSGGLGFSPLHF. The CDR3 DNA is TGTGCCAGCAGCGGAGGACTGGGTTTCTCACCCCTCCACTTT.

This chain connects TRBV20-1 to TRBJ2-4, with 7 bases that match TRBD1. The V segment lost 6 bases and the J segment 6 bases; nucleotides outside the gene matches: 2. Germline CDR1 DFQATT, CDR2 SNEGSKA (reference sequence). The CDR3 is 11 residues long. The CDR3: CSARQGNIQYF. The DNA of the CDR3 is TGCAGTGCCCGACAGGGAAACATTCAGTACTTC.

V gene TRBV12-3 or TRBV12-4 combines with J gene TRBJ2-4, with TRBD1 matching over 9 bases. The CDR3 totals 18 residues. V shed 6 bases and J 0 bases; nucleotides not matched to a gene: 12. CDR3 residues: CASSGGQGVTLAKNIQYF. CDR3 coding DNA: TGTGCCAGCAGCGGGGGACAGGGAGTTACCCTAGCCAAAAACATTCAGTACTTC.

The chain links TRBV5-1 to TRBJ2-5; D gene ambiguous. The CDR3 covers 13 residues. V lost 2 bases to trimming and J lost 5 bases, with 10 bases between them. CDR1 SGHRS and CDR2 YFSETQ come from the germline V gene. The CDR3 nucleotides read TGCGCCAGCAGCTTTTCCCCCGCGGAGACCCAGTACTTC. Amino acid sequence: CASSFSPAETQYF.

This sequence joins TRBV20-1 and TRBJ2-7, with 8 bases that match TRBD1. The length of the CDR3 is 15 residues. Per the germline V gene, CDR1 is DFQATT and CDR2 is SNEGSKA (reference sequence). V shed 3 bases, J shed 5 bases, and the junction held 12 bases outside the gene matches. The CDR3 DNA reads TGCAGTGCTAGTAGTCAGGGGGCTTGGGCCCACGAGCAGTACTTC. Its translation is CSASSQGAWAHEQYF.

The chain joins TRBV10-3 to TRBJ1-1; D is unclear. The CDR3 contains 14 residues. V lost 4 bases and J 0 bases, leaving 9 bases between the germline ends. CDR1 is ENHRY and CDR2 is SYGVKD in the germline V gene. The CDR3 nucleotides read TGTGCCATCAGTGGATCGGGCATGAACACTGAAGCTTTCTTT. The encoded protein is CAISGSGMNTEAFF.

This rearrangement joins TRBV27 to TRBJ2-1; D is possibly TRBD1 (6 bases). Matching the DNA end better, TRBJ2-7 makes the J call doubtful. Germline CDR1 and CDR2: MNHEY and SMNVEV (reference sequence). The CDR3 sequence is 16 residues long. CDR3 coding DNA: TGTGCCAGCAGTTTTCTCCCCAGGGGAGACGTTTACGAGCAGTACTTC. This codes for CASSFLPRGDVYEQYF.

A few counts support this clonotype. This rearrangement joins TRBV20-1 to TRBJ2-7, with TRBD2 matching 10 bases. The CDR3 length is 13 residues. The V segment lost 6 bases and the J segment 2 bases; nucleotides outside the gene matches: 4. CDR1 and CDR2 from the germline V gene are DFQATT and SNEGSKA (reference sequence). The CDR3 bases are TGCAGTGCCCAGCGGGGGGGGACCTACGAGCAGTACTTC. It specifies CSAQRGGTYEQYF.

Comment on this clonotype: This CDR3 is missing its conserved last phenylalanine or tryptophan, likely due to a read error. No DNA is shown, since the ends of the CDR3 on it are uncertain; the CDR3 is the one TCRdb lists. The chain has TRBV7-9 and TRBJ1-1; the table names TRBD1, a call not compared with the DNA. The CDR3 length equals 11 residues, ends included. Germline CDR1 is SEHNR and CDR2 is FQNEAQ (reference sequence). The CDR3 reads CASSLGSGLGV.

CDR3 bases: TGTGCCAGCAGCGGGCGGGACAGGAGTCTCTCTGGGGCCAACGTCCTGACTTTC. This sequence encodes CASSGRDRSLSGANVLTF. The chain recombines TRBV7-9 with TRBJ2-6; 8 bases fit TRBD1. The CDR3 runs 18 residues. Losses at the gene ends were 5 bases for V and 0 bases for J; bases not matched to a gene: 9. Germline values: CDR1 SEHNR, CDR2 FQNEAQ (reference sequence).

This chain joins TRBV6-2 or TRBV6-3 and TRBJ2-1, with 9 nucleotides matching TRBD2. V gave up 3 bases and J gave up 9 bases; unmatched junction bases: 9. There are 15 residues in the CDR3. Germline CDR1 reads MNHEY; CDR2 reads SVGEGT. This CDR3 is CASSYRLAGQGEQFF. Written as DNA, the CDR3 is TGTGCCAGCAGTTATCGTCTAGCGGGGCAGGGTGAGCAGTTCTTC.

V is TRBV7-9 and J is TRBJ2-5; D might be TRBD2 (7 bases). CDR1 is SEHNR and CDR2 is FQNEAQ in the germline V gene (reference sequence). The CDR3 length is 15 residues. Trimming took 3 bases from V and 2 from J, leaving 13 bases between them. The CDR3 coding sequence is TGTGCCAGCAGCTTCCGCGGGGGCCAGCAAGAGACCCAGTACTTC. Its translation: CASSFRGGQQETQYF.

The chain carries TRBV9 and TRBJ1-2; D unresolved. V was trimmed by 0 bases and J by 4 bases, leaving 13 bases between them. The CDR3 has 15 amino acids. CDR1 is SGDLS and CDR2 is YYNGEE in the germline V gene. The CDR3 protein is CASSVEATIGYGYTF. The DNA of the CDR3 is TGTGCCAGCAGCGTAGAGGCAACTATAGGCTATGGCTACACCTTC.

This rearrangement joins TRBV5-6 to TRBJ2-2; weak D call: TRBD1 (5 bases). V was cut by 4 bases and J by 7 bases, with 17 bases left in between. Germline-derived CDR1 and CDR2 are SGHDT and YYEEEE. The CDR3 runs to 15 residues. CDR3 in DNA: TGTGCCAGCAGCCGCCTTAGCAGGGCGGTCGGGGAGCTGTTTTTT. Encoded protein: CASSRLSRAVGELFF.

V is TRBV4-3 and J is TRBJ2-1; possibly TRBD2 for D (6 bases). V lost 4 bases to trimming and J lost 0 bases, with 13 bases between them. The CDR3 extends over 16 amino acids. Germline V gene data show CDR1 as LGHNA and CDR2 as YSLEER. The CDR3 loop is CASSLVRESSYNEQFF. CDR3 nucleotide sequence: TGCGCCAGCAGCCTGGTGCGGGAATCCTCCTACAATGAGCAGTTCTTC.

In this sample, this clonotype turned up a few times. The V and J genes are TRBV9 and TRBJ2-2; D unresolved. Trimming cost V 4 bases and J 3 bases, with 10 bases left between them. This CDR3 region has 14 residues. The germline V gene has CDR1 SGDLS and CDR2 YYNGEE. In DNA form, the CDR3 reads TGTGCCAGCAGCCAGATCCCGGACACCGGGGAGCTGTTTTTT. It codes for CASSQIPDTGELFF.

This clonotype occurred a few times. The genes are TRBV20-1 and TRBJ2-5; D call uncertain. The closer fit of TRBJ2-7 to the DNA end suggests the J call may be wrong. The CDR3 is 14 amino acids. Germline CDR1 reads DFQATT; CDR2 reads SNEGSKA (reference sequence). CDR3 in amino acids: CSGRRASMGAEQYF. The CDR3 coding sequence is TGCAGTGGCAGAAGGGCGAGTATGGGCGCCGAGCAGTACTTC.

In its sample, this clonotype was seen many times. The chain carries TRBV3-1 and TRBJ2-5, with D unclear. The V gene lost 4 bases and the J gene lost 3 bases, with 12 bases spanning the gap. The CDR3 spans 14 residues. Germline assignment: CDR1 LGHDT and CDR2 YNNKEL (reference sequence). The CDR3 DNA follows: TGTGCCAGCAGCCCCCGTGCACACAAAGAGACCCAGTACTTC. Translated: CASSPRAHKETQYF.

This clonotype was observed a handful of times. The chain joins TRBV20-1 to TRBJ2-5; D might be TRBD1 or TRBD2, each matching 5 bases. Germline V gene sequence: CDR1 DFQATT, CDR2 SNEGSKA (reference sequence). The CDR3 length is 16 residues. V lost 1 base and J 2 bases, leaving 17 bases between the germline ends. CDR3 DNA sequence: TGCAGTGCTAGAGCACCCCGGGTGGGGGAGCAAGAGACCCAGTACTTC. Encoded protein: CSARAPRVGEQETQYF.

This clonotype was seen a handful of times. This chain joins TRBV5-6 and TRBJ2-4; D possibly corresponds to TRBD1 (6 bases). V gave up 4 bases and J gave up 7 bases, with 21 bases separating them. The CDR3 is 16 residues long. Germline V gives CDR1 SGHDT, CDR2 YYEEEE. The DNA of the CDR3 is TGTGCCAGCAGCCCTACCTTTCCGGGACAACACAACATTCAGTACTTC. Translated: CASSPTFPGQHNIQYF.

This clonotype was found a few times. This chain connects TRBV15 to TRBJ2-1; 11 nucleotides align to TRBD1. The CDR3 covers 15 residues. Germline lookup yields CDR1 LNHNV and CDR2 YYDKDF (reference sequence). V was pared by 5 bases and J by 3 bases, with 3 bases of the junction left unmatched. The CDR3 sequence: CATSRTGGLYNEQFF. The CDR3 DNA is TGTGCCACCAGCCGGACAGGGGGCCTCTACAATGAGCAGTTCTTC.

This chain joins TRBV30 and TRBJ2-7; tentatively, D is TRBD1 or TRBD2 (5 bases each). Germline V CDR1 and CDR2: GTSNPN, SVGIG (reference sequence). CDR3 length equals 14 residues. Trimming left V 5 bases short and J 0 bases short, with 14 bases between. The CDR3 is CAWAPGTASYEQYF. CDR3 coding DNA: TGTGCCTGGGCACCCGGGACGGCCTCCTACGAGCAGTACTTC. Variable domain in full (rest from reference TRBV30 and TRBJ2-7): SQTIHQWPATLVQPVGSPLSLECTVEGTSNPNLYWYRQAAGRGLQLLFYSVGIGQISSEVPQNLSASRPQDRQFILSSKKLLLSDSGFYLCAWAPGTASYEQYFGPGTRLTVT.

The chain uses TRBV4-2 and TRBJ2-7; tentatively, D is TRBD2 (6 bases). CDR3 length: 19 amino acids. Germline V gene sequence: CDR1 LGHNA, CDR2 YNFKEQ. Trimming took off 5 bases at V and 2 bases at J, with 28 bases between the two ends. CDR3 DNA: TGTGCCAGCAGCTACACCATCTCGGCCCGGGGGACCCAGACCTACGAGCAGTACTTC. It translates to CASSYTISARGTQTYEQYF.

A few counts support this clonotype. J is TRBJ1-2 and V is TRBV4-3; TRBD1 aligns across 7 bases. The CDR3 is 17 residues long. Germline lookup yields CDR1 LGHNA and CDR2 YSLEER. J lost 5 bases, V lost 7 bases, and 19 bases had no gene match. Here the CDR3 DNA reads TGCGCCAGCATGAGGACAGGCGGCTTAATCCCTGTATATGGCTACACCTTC. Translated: CASMRTGGLIPVYGYTF.

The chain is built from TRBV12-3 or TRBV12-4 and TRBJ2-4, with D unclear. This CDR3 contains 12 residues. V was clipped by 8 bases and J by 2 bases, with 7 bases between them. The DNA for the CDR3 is TGTGCCAGCGAAGCATCCAAAAACATTCAGTACTTC. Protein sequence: CASEASKNIQYF.